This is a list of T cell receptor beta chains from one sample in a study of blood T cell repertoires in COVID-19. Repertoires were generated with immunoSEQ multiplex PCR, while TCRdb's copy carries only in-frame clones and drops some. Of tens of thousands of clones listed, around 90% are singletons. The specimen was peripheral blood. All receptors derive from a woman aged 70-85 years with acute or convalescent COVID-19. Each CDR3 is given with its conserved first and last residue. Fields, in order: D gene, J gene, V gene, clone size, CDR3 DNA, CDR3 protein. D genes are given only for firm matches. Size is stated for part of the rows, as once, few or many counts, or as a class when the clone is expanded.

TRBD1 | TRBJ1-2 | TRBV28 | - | TGTGCCAGCAGAAAGGGACAGGGTGGCTATGGCTACACCTTC | CASRKGQGGYGYTF
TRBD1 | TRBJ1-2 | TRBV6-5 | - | TGTGCCAGCAGGCTGGGACAGCACTATGGCTACACCTTC | CASRLGQHYGYTF
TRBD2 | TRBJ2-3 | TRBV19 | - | TGTGCCAGTAGCCCGATGTGGACTAGCGGGAATACGCAGTATTTT | CASSPMWTSGNTQYF
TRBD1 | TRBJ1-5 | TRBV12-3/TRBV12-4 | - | TGTGCCACCAGGGGGGGTAGCAATCAGCCCCAGCATTTT | CATRGGSNQPQHF
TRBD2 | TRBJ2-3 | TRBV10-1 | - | TGCGCCAGCAAAGAGGGACTAGGAGCCACAGATACGCAGTATTTT | CASKEGLGATDTQYF
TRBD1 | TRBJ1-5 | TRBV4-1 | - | TGCGCCAGCAGCCAGCAGGACAGGGGCAATCAGCCCCAGCATTTT | CASSQQDRGNQPQHF
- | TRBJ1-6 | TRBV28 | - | TGTGCCAGCAGTTTATTCATCGGCCAGGGAATGAGTTCACCCCTCCACTTT | CASSLFIGQGMSSPLHF
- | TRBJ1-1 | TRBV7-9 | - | TGTGCCAGCAGCCCGCCTCCCCAGGGGTACACTGAAGCTTTCTTT | CASSPPPQGYTEAFF
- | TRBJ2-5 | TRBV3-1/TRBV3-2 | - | TGTGCCAGCAGCATCCGGACAGTATCCCAAGAGACCCAGTACTTC | CASSIRTVSQETQYF
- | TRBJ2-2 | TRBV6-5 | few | TGTGCCAGCAGGCTGCCGGGGAACCCCACCGGGGAGCTGTTTTTT | CASRLPGNPTGELFF
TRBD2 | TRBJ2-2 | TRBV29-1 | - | TGCAGCGCTTCTACACTAGCGAGCACCGGGGAGCTGTTTTTT | CSASTLASTGELFF
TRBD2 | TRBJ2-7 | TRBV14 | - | TGTGCCAGCAGGGATAGCGGGAGTAACGAGCAGTACTTC | CASRDSGSNEQYF
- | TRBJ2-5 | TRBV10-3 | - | TGTGCCATCAGTGGTGATCTGGCGGGGCAAGAGACCCAGTACTTC | CAISGDLAGQETQYF
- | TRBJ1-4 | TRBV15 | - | TGTGCCACCAGCAGAGATTTACTTACCGCTAATGAAAAACTGTTTTTT | CATSRDLLTANEKLFF
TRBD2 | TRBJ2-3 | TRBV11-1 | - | TGTGCCAGCAGCCGAGCGGGGGGGAGCACAGATACGCAGTATTTT | CASSRAGGSTDTQYF
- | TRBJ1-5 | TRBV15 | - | TGTGCCACCAGCAGAGGAGACAGATCCAATCAGCCCCAGCATTTT | CATSRGDRSNQPQHF
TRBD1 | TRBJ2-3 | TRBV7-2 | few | TGTGCCAGCACCGGGACAGGGGGTTGGGATACGCAGTATTTT | CASTGTGGWDTQYF
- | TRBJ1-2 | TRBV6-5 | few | TGTGCCAGCAGAGACCTGGGCCGCTATGGCTACACCTTC | CASRDLGRYGYTF
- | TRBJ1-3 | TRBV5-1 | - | TGCGCCAGCACCACAGGGTCACCTGGAAACACCATATATTTT | CASTTGSPGNTIYF
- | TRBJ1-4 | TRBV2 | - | TGTGCCAGCAGAAATCCGCATGCTACCCTCAATGAAAAACTGTTTTTT | CASRNPHATLNEKLFF
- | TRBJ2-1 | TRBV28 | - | TGTGCCAGCAGTACAGGTCCCATAACCCCTAGGTTCTTC | CASSTGPITPRFF
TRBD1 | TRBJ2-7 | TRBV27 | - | TGTGCCAGCAGTTTAGGGGACAGGGAGGGTAAGCAGTACTTC | CASSLGDREGKQYF
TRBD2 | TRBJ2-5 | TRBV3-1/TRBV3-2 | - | TGTGCCAGCAGCCAAAGGGGACTAGTAAAAGAGACCCAGTACTTC | CASSQRGLVKETQYF
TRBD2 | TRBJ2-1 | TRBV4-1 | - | TGCGCCAGCAGCCGAGTGCTAGCGGGTGCCTCCTACAATGAGCAGTTCTTC | CASSRVLAGASYNEQFF
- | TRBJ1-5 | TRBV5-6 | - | TGTGCCAGCACCAACGGGGGGGGACACCAGCCCCAGCATTTT | CASTNGGGHQPQHF
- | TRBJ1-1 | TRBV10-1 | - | TGCGCCAGCAGTGGGAGGGGTTCTTTCTTT | CASSGRGSFF
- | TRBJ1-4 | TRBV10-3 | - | TGTGCCATCTCCGGGGACAAGGGCGAAAAACTGTTTTTT | CAISGDKGEKLFF
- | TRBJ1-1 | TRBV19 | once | TGTGCCAGTACACCACGCCCGGCAGGGTCCGGAGCTTTCTTT | CASTPRPAGSGAFF
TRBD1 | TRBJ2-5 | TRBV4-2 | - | TGTGCCAGCAGCCAACCGGGACAGCCTCAAGAGACCCAGTACTTC | CASSQPGQPQETQYF
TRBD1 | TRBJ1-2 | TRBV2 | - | TGTGCCAGCAGTGAGACACCGGGACAGTGGGGCTACACCTTC | CASSETPGQWGYTF
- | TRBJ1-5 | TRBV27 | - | TGTGCCAGCAGTTTCAGGAATAGCAATCAGCCCCAGCATTTT | CASSFRNSNQPQHF
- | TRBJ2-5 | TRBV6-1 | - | TGTGCCAGCAGTGAAAACTACGGGCTGGGAGGAGAGACCCAGTACTTC | CASSENYGLGGETQYF
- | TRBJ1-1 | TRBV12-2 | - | TGTGCAAGTCGCTTGCGGGGATATTCTGAAGCTTTCTTT | CASRLRGYSEAFF
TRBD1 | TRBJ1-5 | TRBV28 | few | TGTGCCAGCAGTCATCGGGGAGGACAGGGCAATCAGCCCCAGCATTTT | CASSHRGGQGNQPQHF
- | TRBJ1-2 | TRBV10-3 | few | TGTGCCAGCTTAGGGGCGCTAGGCGGCTACACCTTC | CASLGALGGYTF
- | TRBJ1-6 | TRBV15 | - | TGTGCCACCAGCAGAGATAGTGGAGGCTCACCCCTCCACTTT | CATSRDSGGSPLHF
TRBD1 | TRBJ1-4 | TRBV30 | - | TGTGCCTATGAGGGGGCTGGTGAAAAACTGTTTTTT | CAYEGAGEKLFF
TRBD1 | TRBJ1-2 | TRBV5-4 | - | TGTGCCAGCAGCTTGGTCGGGACAGGGGGCGAGATTGGCTACACCTTC | CASSLVGTGGEIGYTF
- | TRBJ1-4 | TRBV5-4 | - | TGTGCCAGCAGCTTGGGGGGGCGCAGGGGTGGTAATGAAAAACTGTTTTTT | CASSLGGRRGGNEKLFF
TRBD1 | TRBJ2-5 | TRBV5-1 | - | TGCGCCAGCAGCTTCCCTGGACAGGGCAAGGAGACCCAGTACTTC | CASSFPGQGKETQYF
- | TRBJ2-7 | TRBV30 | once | TGTGCCTGGAGTGTCGGTCCGCGGTACGAGCAGTACTTC | CAWSVGPRYEQYF
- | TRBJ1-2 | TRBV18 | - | TGTGCCAGCTTAACCGGGAGCTACTATGGCTACACCTTC | CASLTGSYYGYTF